This T cell receptor beta chain appears in the sequencing data of a study of control samples from healthy donors and cancer patients. There are 15 residues in the CDR3. CDR1 is MNHNY, CDR2 SVGAGI, per germline (reference sequence). J gave up 7 bases and V 10 bases, and 12 bases lay outside the gene matches. This clone was found once. Produced via immunoSEQ multiplex PCR; TCRdb's table is partial and in-frame only. The sample has about 120,000 clones; more than 75% are singletons. The sequence derives from a man in his thirties or forties in good health. Sequencing was performed on blood. The chain is built from TRBV6-6 and TRBJ1-6; TRBD1 matches at 8 bases. CDR3 nucleotide sequence: TGTGCCACCCACCCCGGACAGGGAACCAATTCACCCCTCCACTTT. Translation gives CATHPGQGTNSPLHF.